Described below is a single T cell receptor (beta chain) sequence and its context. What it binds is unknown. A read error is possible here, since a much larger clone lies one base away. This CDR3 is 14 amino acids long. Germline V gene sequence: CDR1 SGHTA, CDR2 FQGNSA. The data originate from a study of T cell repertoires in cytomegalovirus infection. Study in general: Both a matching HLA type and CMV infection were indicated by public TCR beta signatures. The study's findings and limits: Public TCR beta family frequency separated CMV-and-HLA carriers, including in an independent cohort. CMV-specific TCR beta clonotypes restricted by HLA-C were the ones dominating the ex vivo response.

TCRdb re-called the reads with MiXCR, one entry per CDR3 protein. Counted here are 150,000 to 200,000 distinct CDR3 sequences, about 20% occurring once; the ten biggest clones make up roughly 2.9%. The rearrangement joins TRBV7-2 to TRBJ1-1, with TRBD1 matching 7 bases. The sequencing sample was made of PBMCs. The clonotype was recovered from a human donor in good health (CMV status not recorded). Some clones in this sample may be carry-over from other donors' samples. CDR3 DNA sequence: TGTGACAGCAGCCCAAAACAGGGGTCCACTGAAGCTTTCTTT. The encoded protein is CDSSPKQGSTEAFF.